This T cell receptor (beta chain) was documented in a study of cytomegalovirus exposure and HLA in healthy donors. Use of 60 Vbeta and 13 Jbeta primers characterized the PCR. Authors' processing steps: In a later analysis, roughly 11 million of about 80 million unique beta chains occurred in at least two donors. The repertoire was sequenced with immunoSEQ multiplex PCR; TCRdb's copy has only in-frame clones and lacks some. V and J calls and clone size are as listed in that table; D and trimming were resolved from the DNA. This sample has around 150,000 clones, with about four fifths found just once. V was shortened by 0 bases and J by 6 bases, with 11 bases between the two germline ends. Germline V gene sequence: CDR1 LGHNT, CDR2 FRNRAP. This CDR3 comprises 14 residues. Findings and limits, study-wide: Further analysis was carried out later, and it showed several of the most significant clusters appearing linked to common viral pathogens.

Note on this clone: Its antigen is undetermined.

The sequence derives from a woman aged 45-65 years in good health and CMV-seronegative. Input material: PBMCs. The genes are TRBV12-5 and TRBJ1-1; tentatively, D is TRBD1 (5 bases). As DNA, the CDR3 is TGTGCTAGTGGTTTGGTGGCCTGGGGGGCTGAAGCTTTCTTT. Encoded protein: CASGLVAWGAEAFF.